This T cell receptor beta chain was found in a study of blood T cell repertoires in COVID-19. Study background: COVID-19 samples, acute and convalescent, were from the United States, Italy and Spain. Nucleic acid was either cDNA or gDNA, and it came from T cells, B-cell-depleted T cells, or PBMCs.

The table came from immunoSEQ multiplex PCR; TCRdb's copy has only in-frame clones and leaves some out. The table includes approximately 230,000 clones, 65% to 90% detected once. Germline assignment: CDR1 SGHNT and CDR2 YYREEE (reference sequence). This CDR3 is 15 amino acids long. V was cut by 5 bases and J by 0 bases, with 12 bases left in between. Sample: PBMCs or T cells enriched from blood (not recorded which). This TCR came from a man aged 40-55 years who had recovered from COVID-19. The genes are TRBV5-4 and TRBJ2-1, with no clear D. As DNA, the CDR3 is TGTGCCAGCAGTCAAGACTCGAGCTCCTACAATGAGCAGTTCTTC. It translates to CASSQDSSSYNEQFF. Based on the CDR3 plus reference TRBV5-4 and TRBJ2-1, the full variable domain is ETGVTQSPTHLIKTRGQQVTLRCSSQSGHNTVSWYQQALGQGPQFIFQYYREEENGRGNFPPRFSGLQFPNYSSELNVNALELDDSALYLCASSQDSSSYNEQFFGPGTRLTVL.